These 5 T cell receptor beta chains share one sample of origin, sequenced in a study of shared clonotypes between healthy human individuals. Generated by immunoSEQ multiplex PCR, the TCRdb table keeps only in-frame clones and is missing some. The sample consists of more than 2 million clones, just over 90% of them appearing once. Terminally differentiated effector memory CD45RA+ cells were excluded by CCR7 positive selection of CD45RO-negative cells. The sequenced material came from naive CD8+ T cells from PBMCs. These receptors came from a man younger than 35 in good health. Some clones in this sample may be carry-over from other donors' samples.

This chain joins TRBV4-3 and TRBJ2-6; D is perhaps TRBD2 (6 bases). Trimming cost V 6 bases and J 0 bases, with 9 bases left between them. Germline CDR1 is LGHNA and CDR2 is YSLEER. The CDR3 runs 15 residues. This CDR3 is CASSGGTSGANVLTF. The CDR3 DNA is TGCGCCAGCAGTGGAGGGACCTCTGGGGCCAACGTCCTGACTTTC.

The genes are TRBV27 and TRBJ1-3; D remains unclear. Germline CDR1 MNHEY, CDR2 SMNVEV (reference sequence). The CDR3 runs to 15 residues. V lost 5 bases and J lost 4, with 15 bases in between. CDR3 sequence: CASSPLGGVGNTIYF. The CDR3 bases are TGTGCCAGCAGTCCCCTTGGCGGAGTAGGAAACACCATATATTTT.

The rearrangement joins TRBV7-3 to TRBJ2-1; D gene unclear. Per the germline V gene, CDR1 is SGHTA and CDR2 is FQGTGA. The length of the CDR3 is 16 residues. V lost 4 bases and J lost 0, with 13 bases in between. CDR3 nucleotides: TGTGCCAGCAGCTCCGATCGATTGAGCTCCTACAATGAGCAGTTCTTC. Its protein is CASSSDRLSSYNEQFF.

The chain joins TRBV19 to TRBJ2-1; the match to TRBD1 covers 8 bases. The CDR3 is 12 amino acids. The ends lost 7 bases at V and 8 bases at J; junction bases unmatched: 4. CDR1 LNHDA and CDR2 SQIVND come from the germline V gene (reference sequence). This CDR3 reads CASTLTGDEQFF. For the CDR3, the DNA is TGTGCCAGTACTCTGACAGGGGATGAGCAGTTCTTC.

This chain links TRBV4-2 with TRBJ2-1, with D perhaps assigned TRBD1 or TRBD2 (5 bases each). Germline V CDR1 and CDR2: LGHNA, YNFKEQ. Trimming cost V 0 bases and J 4 bases, with 10 bases left between them. This CDR3 is 15 amino acids long. The CDR3 bases are TGTGCCAGCAGCCAAGATTGGGGACGGTACAATGAGCAGTTCTTC. It codes for CASSQDWGRYNEQFF.